This TCR beta chain was sequenced for a study of Ad26.COV2.S vaccination and SARS-CoV-2 variants. The ends were cut back, 10 bases at V and 6 bases at J, with 22 bases in the middle. Per germline, CDR1 WSHSY and CDR2 SAAADI. The CDR3 has 15 residues. Findings and caveats of the study: After vaccination, substantial breadth of spike-specific CD8+ and CD4+ responses was reported.

On this clone itself: Its antigen is not known.

Treatment reported: roughly 18 received Ad26.COV2.S at low or high dose, single or two shots; about five received placebo; per-sample allocation not given. Following the first vaccine or placebo injection, samples were taken on day 63. Profiling relied on immunoSEQ multiplex PCR, and the TCRdb table lists in-frame clones only, not all of them. Of 400,000 to 450,000 clones detected, about 90% appear once; the ten largest clones hold approximately 1.7%. The clonotype comes from a person between 18 and 59 years old who received the Ad26.COV2.S COVID-19 vaccine or a placebo. Sequenced here: peripheral blood, sampled in a trial of Ad26.COV2.S vaccine versus placebo. The chain recombines TRBV10-2 with TRBJ2-1; D may correspond to TRBD1 or TRBD2 (5 bases each). Here the CDR3 DNA reads TGCGCCACCCGCCCGGGTGAGGGGATGGTCAATGAGCAGTTCTTC. Translation gives CATRPGEGMVNEQFF.